The 18 T cell receptor beta chains given below trace back to one sample, sequenced in a study of blood T cell repertoires in COVID-19. Generated by immunoSEQ multiplex PCR, the TCRdb table keeps only in-frame clones and is missing some. The table shows 200,000 to 300,000 clones, with nearly 85% occurring only once. The sample was peripheral blood. The receptors were gathered from a human donor in a cohort sampled during active COVID-19.

The chain links TRBV2 to TRBJ2-5; the D gene is possibly TRBD2 (5 bases). With 7 bases removed from V and 2 bases from J, the gap between germline ends came to 17 bases. CDR1 and CDR2 (germline): SNHLY, FYNNEI. The CDR3 has 15 amino acids. The DNA of the CDR3 is TGTGCCAGCAACCGACTACCCCGAAAGCAAGAGACCCAGTACTTC. It is translated as CASNRLPRKQETQYF.

This clone was seen a handful of times. This CDR3 reads CASSPSSGRAGRYEQYF. The CDR3 bases are TGTGCCAGCTCACCGTCTAGCGGGAGGGCTGGTCGGTACGAGCAGTACTTC. The chain joins TRBV18 to TRBJ2-7; 12 positions agree with TRBD2. The CDR3 has 17 residues. Germline CDR1 is KGHSH and CDR2 is LQKENI. V was clipped by 3 bases and J by 4 bases; unmatched bases: 10.

The V call is TRBV15, the J call TRBJ2-1; D is unclear. The CDR3 runs 14 residues. Germline V lookup: CDR1 LNHNV, CDR2 YYDKDF (reference sequence). The ends were cut back, 2 bases at V and 15 bases at J, with 20 bases in the middle. CDR3 nucleotides: TGTGCCACCAGCAGATCAGCCAAGTTGTATCAGGTGTTCTTC. Translated, it gives CATSRSAKLYQVFF.

The V gene is TRBV19, the J gene TRBJ1-1, with D hard to call. CDR3 length: 12 residues. V shed 4 bases and J shed 1 base, with 4 bases lying between them. Germline V lookup: CDR1 LNHDA, CDR2 SQIVND (reference sequence). CDR3 region: CASSNGNTEAFF. The CDR3 DNA reads TGTGCCAGTAGTAACGGGAACACTGAAGCTTTCTTT.

This chain links TRBV6-5 with TRBJ2-7, with a possible D match to TRBD1 (5 bases). Trimming left V 6 bases short and J 0 bases short, with 15 bases between. Germline V gene lookup returns CDR1 MNHEY and CDR2 SVGAGI. The CDR3 runs to 15 residues. The CDR3 spells CASRDTTRGSYEQYF. The CDR3 DNA reads TGTGCCAGCAGAGACACAACAAGGGGCTCCTACGAGCAGTACTTC.

The CDR3, as DNA: TGTGCCACGGCGAGAGGCCAAGAGACCCAGTACTTC. Translation: CATARGQETQYF. The chain combines TRBV15 with TRBJ2-5; D gene uncertain. V lost 9 bases to trimming and J lost 1 base, with 9 bases between them. The CDR3 runs 12 residues. CDR1 LNHNV and CDR2 YYDKDF come from the germline V gene (reference sequence).

The rearrangement links TRBV11-2 to TRBJ1-1; D perhaps matches TRBD1 (6 bases). The CDR3 contains 14 residues. V lost 5 bases to trimming and J lost 5 bases, with 15 bases between them. Germline CDR1 and CDR2: SGHAT and FQNNGV. CDR3 in amino acids: CASSPHLDRTEAFF. CDR3 DNA sequence: TGTGCCAGCAGCCCGCACCTGGACAGAACTGAAGCTTTCTTT.

This chain uses TRBV5-1 with TRBJ1-1; maybe TRBD1 (6 bases). Germline V gene data show CDR1 as SGHRS and CDR2 as YFSETQ. With 6 bases removed from V and 1 base from J, the gap between germline ends came to 13 bases. CDR3 size: 14 residues. In nucleotides, the CDR3 is TGCGCCAGCAAACCGGACAGACCGAACACTGAAGCTTTCTTT. Amino acids: CASKPDRPNTEAFF.

This chain connects TRBV10-2 to TRBJ1-1; D might be TRBD1 (5 bases). The germline V and J ends were trimmed by 0 bases and 3 bases, with 14 bases remaining between them. The CDR3 consists of 16 residues. Looked up from germline, CDR1 is WSHSY and CDR2 is SAAADI. The DNA for the CDR3 is TGCGCCAGCAGTGAGTCAGGGGCCCGTGTCCACACTGAAGCTTTCTTT. This translates into CASSESGARVHTEAFF.

This sequence joins TRBV6-2 or TRBV6-3 and TRBJ1-6; 7 nucleotides match TRBD1. Per germline, CDR1 MNHEY and CDR2 SVGEGT. V was clipped by 2 bases and J by 10 bases; unmatched bases: 5. This CDR3 spans 14 amino acids. CDR3 loop: CASSYPGGRSPLHF. The CDR3 DNA reads as TGTGCCAGCAGTTACCCAGGGGGAAGGTCACCCCTCCACTTT.

The chain is built from TRBV27 and TRBJ2-5, with 7 bases aligning to TRBD2. Trimming cost V 2 bases and J 7 bases; bases outside gene matches: 10. The CDR3 consists of 15 residues. Germline V CDR1 and CDR2: MNHEY, SMNVEV (reference sequence). CDR3 coding DNA: TGTGCCAGCAGTTTAGCGATCTCAGCGGGGAGGACCCAGTACTTC. This codes for CASSLAISAGRTQYF.

The chain uses TRBV5-6 and TRBJ1-3; D may be TRBD1 (6 bases). The germline gives CDR1 SGHDT, CDR2 YYEEEE. Trimming removed 2 bases from V and 3 bases from J, with 12 bases in between. The CDR3 contains 15 residues. CDR3 amino acids: CASSLQGSHGNTIYF. CDR3 DNA: TGTGCCAGCAGCTTACAGGGATCGCATGGAAACACCATATATTTT.

The sample holds a few counts of this clone. The chain employs TRBV6-2 or TRBV6-3 and TRBJ2-5; D is uncertain. The CDR3 consists of 13 residues. Trimming left V 2 bases short and J 4 bases short, with 8 bases between. The germline gives CDR1 MNHEY, CDR2 SVGEGT. CDR3 DNA sequence: TGTGCCAGCAGTTACGTCTCGGGAGAGACCCAGTACTTC. Its translation is CASSYVSGETQYF.

This chain joins TRBV6-5 and TRBJ1-6, with D hard to call. Trimming took off 10 bases at V and 2 bases at J, with 15 bases between the two ends. From germline, CDR1 is MNHEY and CDR2 SVGAGI. This CDR3 region has 15 residues. The CDR3 nucleotides read TGTGCCACCCAGCGGGAAGGAACCTATAATTCACCCCTCCACTTT. This gives the protein CATQREGTYNSPLHF.

The V and J genes are TRBV2 and TRBJ2-3; TRBD1 matches 10 bases. CDR3 length equals 16 residues. V trimming: 5 bases; J trimming: 1 base; junction bases outside the gene matches: 6. The V gene's germline CDR1 is SNHLY and CDR2 FYNNEI. The CDR3 region has the DNA TGTGCCAGCAGTAGACGGACAGGGGGAGGCACAGATACGCAGTATTTT. This translates into CASSRRTGGGTDTQYF.

Regarding this clone: Other DNA sequences from this sample encode an identical CDR3 as well. The genes are TRBV19 and TRBJ1-5; D possibly corresponds to TRBD1 (5 bases). This CDR3 has 16 residues. Germline values: CDR1 LNHDA, CDR2 SQIVND (reference sequence). V dropped 1 base and J dropped 4 bases, with 14 bases sitting between them. CDR3 sequence: CASSIVAGHGNQPQHF. The CDR3 nucleotides are TGTGCCAGTAGTATAGTGGCCGGACACGGGAATCAGCCCCAGCATTTT.

The V gene is TRBV7-6, the J gene TRBJ2-1, with 10 bases matching TRBD1. V trimming: 2 bases; J trimming: 2 bases; junction bases outside the gene matches: 9. The germline gives CDR1 SGHVS, CDR2 FNYEAQ. The CDR3 spans 18 residues. The CDR3 loop reads CASSLFSRDRGPYNEQFF. The CDR3 nucleotides read TGTGCCAGCAGCTTATTCTCGAGAGACAGGGGGCCCTACAATGAGCAGTTCTTC.

The rearrangement joins TRBV6-5 to TRBJ2-7, with D unclear. Germline V gene data show CDR1 as MNHEY and CDR2 as SVGAGI. Trimming removed 6 bases at V and 2 bases at J, with 17 bases between. The CDR3 spans 15 residues. CDR3 sequence: CASRGLPIPTYEQYF. The CDR3 nucleotides are TGTGCCAGCAGGGGCTTACCCATACCTACCTACGAGCAGTACTTC.